These T cell receptor beta chains were read from a single sample in a study of T cell repertoires in cytomegalovirus infection. These TCRs' antigens remain unknown. MiXCR, run by TCRdb on the reads, gives a single entry per CDR3 protein. Among 80,000 to 95,000 distinct CDR3 sequences, 25% to 30% were seen once, and the ten largest hold approximately 75%. The specimen comprised CD8+ T cells from cultured PBMCs, sampled from culture after CMV antigen stimulation. The receptors originated from a human donor in good health (CMV status not recorded). Some clones in this sample may be carry-over from other donors' samples. Both conserved end residues are part of each CDR3. The D gene is left open where the match is weak. A clone size is listed for some rows: how often the clone was seen (once, few, many), or a class if it is expanded.

TRBJ2-3 TRBV7-9 few - CASGLTGYTDTQYF TGTGCCAGCGGATTGACAGGATACACAGATACGCAGTATTTT
TRBJ2-1 TRBV7-9 - TRBD2 CASSAGGYNEQFF TGTGCCAGCTCGGCGGGGGGGTACAATGAGCAGTTCTTC
TRBJ2-5 TRBV27 - - CASRVTDQETQYF TGTGCCAGCAGGGTGACAGACCAAGAGACCCAGTACTTC
TRBJ2-5 TRBV2 - TRBD1 CASSESPGTGDLETQYF TGTGCCAGCAGCGAATCCCCCGGGACAGGGGATTTGGAGACCCAGTACTTC
TRBJ2-1 TRBV2 once TRBD2 CASSERSRGLRVNEQFF TGTGCCAGCAGTGAAAGGTCCCGGGGACTACGGGTTAATGAGCAGTTCTTC
TRBJ1-1 TRBV7-2 many TRBD1 CASSLGTGGLEAFF TGTGCCAGCAGCTTGGGGACAGGGGGCCTTGAAGCTTTCTTT
TRBJ1-1 TRBV6-6 few - CASSYSTAPNTEAFF TGTGCCAGCAGTTACTCGACCGCCCCGAACACTGAAGCTTTCTTT
TRBJ1-2 TRBV27 - - CASSPQTGYGYTF TGTGCCAGCAGTCCCCAGACAGGCTATGGCTACACCTTC
TRBJ1-1 TRBV12-3/TRBV12-4 few TRBD1 CASSKTDRGTEAFF TGTGCCAGCAGTAAAACGGACAGGGGAACTGAAGCTTTCTTT
TRBJ1-4 TRBV19 few - CASGQGLEKLFF TGTGCCAGTGGTCAGGGGTTGGAAAAACTGTTTTTT
TRBJ1-1 TRBV7-8 many - CASLRAPNTEAFF TGTGCCTCCCTCCGGGCGCCGAACACTGAAGCTTTCTTT
TRBJ2-5 TRBV6-6 many - CASSYQGGETQYF TGTGCCAGCAGTTACCAGGGAGGAGAGACCCAGTACTTC
TRBJ2-7 TRBV7-4 - TRBD1 CASSLPGQGFHEQYF TGTGCCAGCAGCCTACCGGGACAGGGGTTCCACGAGCAGTACTTC
TRBJ2-5 TRBV23-1 few - CASTLIDQETQYF TGCGCCAGCACCCTAATCGACCAAGAGACCCAGTACTTC
TRBJ1-4 TRBV6-5 many TRBD1 CASSYSGQGNEKLFF TGTGCCAGCAGTTACTCCGGACAGGGCAATGAAAAACTGTTTTTT
TRBJ2-7 TRBV7-8 many - CASSLLQAYEQYF TGTGCCAGCAGCTTATTACAGGCCTACGAGCAGTACTTC
TRBJ2-2 TRBV20-1 - TRBD1 CSARALDRGDTGELFF TGCAGTGCTAGGGCCTTGGACAGGGGAGACACCGGGGAGCTGTTTTTT
TRBJ1-2 TRBV19 - - CASSIGGVYGYTF TGTGCCAGTAGTATCGGGGGAGTTTATGGCTACACCTTC
TRBJ2-1 TRBV7-6 - - CASSFNLQGYNEQFF TGTGCCAGCAGCTTTAACCTCCAGGGCTACAATGAGCAGTTCTTC
TRBJ2-1 TRBV19 - TRBD2 CASRPVAGSSYNEQFF TGTGCCAGTAGGCCCGTAGCGGGGAGCTCCTACAATGAGCAGTTCTTC
TRBJ2-1 TRBV6-1 - TRBD1 CASSEGTGSYNEQFF TGTGCCAGCAGTGAAGGGACAGGCTCCTACAATGAGCAGTTCTTC
TRBJ1-1 TRBV19 - TRBD1 CASSLQGANTEAFF TGTGCCAGTAGTTTACAGGGGGCGAACACTGAAGCTTTCTTT